The source of this T cell receptor beta chain is a study of OX40 agonist ivuxolimab in advanced cancers. The overall study: Three patients had partial responses: one hepatocellular carcinoma, two cutaneous melanoma.

Overall study findings and caveats: At doses 0.1 to 3.0 mg/kg, CD4+ and CD8+ clones expanded.

Libraries were prepared by immunoSEQ multiplex PCR; TCRdb keeps only in-frame clonotypes and omits some of them. Altogether roughly 48,000 clones are present, around 85% being singletons, with the ten largest covering 1.1%. In this sample, this clone turned up once. Its antigen is unidentified. Excluded were patients having autoimmune disease history or systemic immunosuppression. The receptor was derived from an adult with an advanced solid tumor such as melanoma, head and neck, liver or kidney cancer. Material: CD4+ or CD8+ T cells sorted from blood, obtained in a trial of the OX40 agonist ivuxolimab.

For the CDR3, the DNA is TGTGCCAGCAGCCTTGGGACGGACGCTAATGAAAAACTGTTTTTT. Protein product: CASSLGTDANEKLFF. The gene calls are TRBV4-2 and TRBJ1-4, with a possible D match to TRBD1 (5 bases). This CDR3 spans 15 amino acids. Per the germline V gene, CDR1 is LGHNA and CDR2 is YNFKEQ. V was shortened by 4 bases and J by 3 bases, with 12 bases between the two germline ends.